The present T cell receptor beta chain was sequenced within a study of Ad26.COV2.S vaccination and SARS-CoV-2 variants. Findings of the study overall: TCR breadth and depth analyses may have underestimated total T cell responses.

Germline lookup yields CDR1 SQVTM and CDR2 ANQGSEA. Trimming removed 2 bases at V and 1 base at J, with 6 bases between. CDR3 length: 13 amino acids. This clone was counted only a few times. No antigen is known for it. Treatment reported: 19 received Ad26.COV2.S at low or high dose, single or two shots; 5 received placebo; per-sample allocation not given. Repertoires come from day 63 after the first vaccine or placebo injection. TCRdb's table, derived via immunoSEQ multiplex PCR, lists solely in-frame clones and lacks some. The sample lists approximately 340,000 clones; about 85% were seen once. The chain uses TRBV29-1 and TRBJ1-3, with a tentative D call TRBD1 (5 bases). This TCR was sampled from a person between 18 and 60 years old who received the Ad26.COV2.S COVID-19 vaccine or a placebo. The sample consisted of peripheral blood, taken in a trial of Ad26.COV2.S vaccine versus placebo. The CDR3 DNA reads as TGCAGCGTTGAACGACAGTCTGGAAACACCATATATTTT. Its protein is CSVERQSGNTIYF.